This TCR beta chain stems from a study of T cells in tuberculosis. Study details: In South Africa, adults with active tuberculosis were compared with IGRA-negative and latently infected IGRA-positive adolescents. Samples predate treatment or fall within its first 7 days.

The CDR3 consists of 16 residues. V shed 5 bases and J 0 bases; nucleotides not matched to a gene: 6. Germline CDR1 LNHDA, CDR2 SQIVND (reference sequence). Time point reported: new active TB diagnosis, blood taken before or within 7 days of starting treatment. Assay: immunoSEQ multiplex PCR; the TCRdb copy retains only in-frame clones and omits some. The sample includes tens of thousands of clones, approximately 86% of them seen just once. This chain uses TRBV19 with TRBJ2-2; TRBD1 matches at 7 bases. The sample consisted of PBMCs, taken at tuberculosis diagnosis. The origin of this receptor is an adult with tuberculosis. CDR3 nucleotides: TGTGCCAGTAGTTTTACAGGGGCGGCGAACACCGGGGAGCTGTTTTTT. The encoded protein is CASSFTGAANTGELFF.